The rows below give T cell receptor beta chains drawn from one sample of a study of blood T cell repertoires in COVID-19. Measured with immunoSEQ multiplex PCR; TCRdb has only the in-frame clones, and not every one. The sample shows 100,000 to 150,000 clones, around 89% of them seen only once. Sequencing used peripheral blood. These receptors were obtained from a man aged 55 to 70 with COVID-19, enrolled during active disease. The conserved cysteine and the conserved F or W are not part of the CDR3 here. Not every row has a clone size; where given, it reads once, few, many or a size class.

j_call | clone_size | v_call | cdr3_aa
TRBJ2-4 | . | TRBV5-6 | ASSLPGTGFDIQY
TRBJ1-6 | . | TRBV19 | ASSARSVANSPLH
TRBJ1-2 | . | TRBV14 | ASSQLRADPGGYT
TRBJ2-1 | once | TRBV9 | ASNQNIAGGLF
TRBJ2-3 | . | TRBV4-2 | ASSQVSAGGGTDTQY
TRBJ1-1 | . | TRBV4-2 | ASSPRQGEANTEAF
TRBJ2-2 | . | TRBV11-2 | ASSSLLGSQSHGELF
TRBJ2-5 | . | TRBV5-4 | ASSLAGGETQY
TRBJ1-6 | . | TRBV2 | ASQTDRNNSPLH
TRBJ1-1 | . | TRBV5-1 | ASSSTGTGRSNTEAF
TRBJ1-4 | . | TRBV18 | ASSHRQGDNEKLF
TRBJ1-2 | . | TRBV6-5 | ASRPDSTYGYT
TRBJ1-3 | . | TRBV11-2 | ASSPFTGQGPGNTIY
TRBJ2-4 | . | TRBV28 | ASSHRGYSLAKNIQY
TRBJ1-5 | medium-sized | TRBV19 | ASSAHTQGNQPQH
TRBJ1-1 | . | TRBV7-9 | ASSFALDRRTEAF
TRBJ1-2 | . | TRBV7-9 | ASSLQWEGGYT
TRBJ1-2 | . | TRBV19 | ASSPMGQANYGYT